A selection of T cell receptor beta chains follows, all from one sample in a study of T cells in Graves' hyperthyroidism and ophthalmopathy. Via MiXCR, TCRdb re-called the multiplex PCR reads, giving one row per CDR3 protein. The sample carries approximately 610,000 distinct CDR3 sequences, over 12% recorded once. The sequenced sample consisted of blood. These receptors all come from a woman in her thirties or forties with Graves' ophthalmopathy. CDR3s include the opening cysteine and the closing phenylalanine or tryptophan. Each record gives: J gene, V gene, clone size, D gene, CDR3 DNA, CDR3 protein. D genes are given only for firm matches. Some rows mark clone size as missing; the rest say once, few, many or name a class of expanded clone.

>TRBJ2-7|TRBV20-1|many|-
TGCAGTGCGCTCTCCGTAGGGGCCAACCCTCCATACTTC
CSALSVGANPPYF
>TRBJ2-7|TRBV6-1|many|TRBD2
TGTGCCAGCAGTGTCGCGGCAGCGGGAGTTCACACAGAGCAGTACTTC
CASSVAAAGVHTEQYF
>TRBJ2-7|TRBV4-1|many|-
TGCGCCAGCAGCCAATTTGAGGGATCCGCCTACGAGCAGTACTTC
CASSQFEGSAYEQYF
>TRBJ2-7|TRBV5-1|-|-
TGCGCCAGCAGCCGAAAGCAGGGGGGGGTCTCCTACGAGCAGTACTTC
CASSRKQGGVSYEQYF
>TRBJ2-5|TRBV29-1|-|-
TGCAGCGTTGGAGGGGGGGCCCAGTACTTC
CSVGGGAQYF
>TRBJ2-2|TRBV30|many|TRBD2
TGTGCCTCCCCGACTAGCGGGAGAACCGGGGAGCTGTTTTTT
CASPTSGRTGELFF
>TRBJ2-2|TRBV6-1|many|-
TGTGCCAGCAGTGAAGTTCCGTACGGAAACACCGGGGAGCTGTTTTTT
CASSEVPYGNTGELFF
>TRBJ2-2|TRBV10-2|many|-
TGCGCCGGCACCCAGGGAGCGGGGAACACCGGGGAGCTGTTTTTT
CAGTQGAGNTGELFF
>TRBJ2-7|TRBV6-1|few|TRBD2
TGTGCCAGCAGTGAAGCGGGACTAGCGGGAGGAGGCTACGAGCAGTACTTC
CASSEAGLAGGGYEQYF
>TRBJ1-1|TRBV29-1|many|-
TGCAGCGTCCAGAGGGGGGCAGGCACTGAAGCTTTCTTT
CSVQRGAGTEAFF
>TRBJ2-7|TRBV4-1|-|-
TGCGCCAGCAGCCAACTGTCACGGCAGTACTTC
CASSQLSRQYF
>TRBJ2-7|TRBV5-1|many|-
TGCGCCAGCAGCTTCGGGAGCGGCGTAGGGGAGCAGTACTTC
CASSFGSGVGEQYF
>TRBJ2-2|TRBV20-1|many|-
TGCAGTGCTATGACCACCGGGGAGCTGTTTTTT
CSAMTTGELFF
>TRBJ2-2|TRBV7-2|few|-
TGTGCCAGCAGCTTGAATACAGGGCCCGGGGAGCTGTTTTTT
CASSLNTGPGELFF
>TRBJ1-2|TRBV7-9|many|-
TGTGCCAGCAGCCCGACGGAAGCTAACTATGGCTACACCTTC
CASSPTEANYGYTF
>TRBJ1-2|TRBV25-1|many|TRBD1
TGTGCCAGCAGTGACCCAGGTGGACAGGTCGGGAATGGCTACACCTTC
CASSDPGGQVGNGYTF
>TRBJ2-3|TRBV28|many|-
TGTGCCAGCCGTATGAATCGGGGGCTTACAGATACGCAGTATTTT
CASRMNRGLTDTQYF
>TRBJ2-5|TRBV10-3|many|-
TGTGCCATCAGTGCGAGGAGAACAGTAGGGCAAGAGACCCAGTACTTC
CAISARRTVGQETQYF
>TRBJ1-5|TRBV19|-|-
TGTGCCAGTATGACAGGCAATCAGCCCCAGCATTTT
CASMTGNQPQHF